This entry describes one T cell receptor (beta chain). Its target is unknown. Possible read error: a much larger clone is one base away. The same CDR3 can be traced to other DNA sequences in this sample. This sample stems from a study of tumour-infiltrating T cells in Burkitt lymphoma. Study in general: Patients covered every epidemiological subtype of Burkitt lymphoma. Survival, overall and progression-free, tracked with productive clonality.

General study points: Several public clonotypes recurred in numerous Burkitt lymphoma patients.

Here immunoSEQ multiplex PCR was the method, and the copy in TCRdb shows in-frame clones only, minus some. The repertoire includes fewer than 3,000 clones, about 25% of them detected once, and roughly 17% sits in the top ten. This CDR3 comprises 16 residues. Germline V CDR1 and CDR2: SGHNT, YYREEE (reference sequence). V was trimmed by 3 bases and J by 5 bases, leaving 18 bases between them. The TCR sequence derives from a human donor with relapsed Burkitt lymphoma. Some clones in this sample may be carry-over from other donors' samples. The sample consisted of tumor tissue from a relapse. J is TRBJ2-1 and V is TRBV5-4, with D tentatively TRBD1 (7 bases). CDR3 nucleotide sequence: TGTGCCAGCAGCTCCCCGATAGCAGGGGGGCACAATGAGCAGTTCTTC. It encodes CASSSPIAGGHNEQFF.